This T cell receptor (beta chain) is drawn from a study of T cell repertoires in cytomegalovirus infection. The table lists this clonotype with many counts. TCRdb passed the reads through MiXCR, listing each CDR3 protein once. The table records about 400,000 distinct CDR3 sequences, roughly 18% of them present only once. CDR3 length equals 15 residues. Germline loops: CDR1 SGHVS, CDR2 FNYEAQ. Losses at the gene ends were 3 bases for V and 5 bases for J; bases not matched to a gene: 8. The chain links TRBV7-6 to TRBJ2-5, with 8 nucleotides matching TRBD2. The source of this sequence is a human donor in good health (CMV status not recorded). Some clones in this sample may be carry-over from other donors' samples. Sequencing was performed on PBMCs. CDR3 sequence reads: CASSFRRGGAETQYF. CDR3 coding DNA: TGTGCCAGCAGCTTCAGACGGGGGGGCGCCGAGACCCAGTACTTC. The whole variable domain, remainder taken from reference TRBV7-6 and TRBJ2-5, is GAGVSQSPRYKVTKRGQDVALRCDPISGHVSLYWYRQALGQGPEFLTYFNYEAQQDKSGLPNDRFSAERPEGSISTLTIQRTEQRDSAMYRCASSFRRGGAETQYFGPGTRLLVL.